A selection of T cell receptor beta chains follows, all from one sample in a study of T cell repertoires in cytomegalovirus infection. These receptors lack a known antigen. TCRdb itself ran the reads through MiXCR, one entry per CDR3 protein. Among approximately 1,000,000 distinct CDR3 sequences listed, around 32% were seen once. The sequences come from cultured CD8+ T cells from PBMCs, collected from culture after CMV antigen stimulation. The receptors derive from a human donor in good health (CMV status not recorded). Some clones in this sample may be carry-over from other donors' samples. CDR3s include the opening cysteine and the closing phenylalanine or tryptophan. The order of the fields is D gene, J gene, V gene, clone size, CDR3 protein, CDR3 DNA. The D gene is left open where the match is weak. For some rows the clone size is stated as once, few or many, or as a class when expanded; others skip it.

d_gene: NA
j_gene: TRBJ2-1
v_gene: TRBV7-9
abundance: few
CDR3aa: CASSFVGEQFF
CDR3nt: TGTGCCAGCAGCTTTGTGGGGGAGCAGTTCTTC

d_gene: NA
j_gene: TRBJ1-6
v_gene: TRBV7-9
abundance: few
CDR3aa: CASSSGPTYNSPLHF
CDR3nt: TGTGCCAGCAGCTCCGGCCCCACATATAATTCACCCCTCCACTTT

d_gene: TRBD2
j_gene: TRBJ2-1
v_gene: TRBV9
abundance: NA
CDR3aa: CASSARLAGGLNEQFF
CDR3nt: TGTGCCAGCAGCGCCCGACTAGCGGGGGGCCTCAATGAGCAGTTCTTC

d_gene: NA
j_gene: TRBJ2-2
v_gene: TRBV2
abundance: NA
CDR3aa: CASVTNTGELFF
CDR3nt: TGTGCCAGTGTGACGAACACCGGGGAGCTGTTTTTT

d_gene: NA
j_gene: TRBJ2-1
v_gene: TRBV6-2/TRBV6-3
abundance: few
CDR3aa: CASISSIKREQFF
CDR3nt: TGTGCCAGCATTTCCAGTATAAAGCGAGAGCAGTTCTTC

d_gene: NA
j_gene: TRBJ2-1
v_gene: TRBV27
abundance: NA
CDR3aa: CASSPSSGEVHNEQFF
CDR3nt: TGTGCCAGCAGTCCCTCTTCCGGGGAGGTTCACAATGAGCAGTTCTTC

d_gene: NA
j_gene: TRBJ2-3
v_gene: TRBV7-6
abundance: NA
CDR3aa: CASSYKGSGTDTQYF
CDR3nt: TGTGCCAGCAGCTATAAGGGCAGTGGCACAGATACGCAGTATTTT

d_gene: NA
j_gene: TRBJ2-7
v_gene: TRBV6-6
abundance: NA
CDR3aa: CASSTGFSYEQYF
CDR3nt: TGTGCCAGCAGCACAGGGTTCTCCTACGAGCAGTACTTC

d_gene: TRBD2
j_gene: TRBJ2-1
v_gene: TRBV27
abundance: NA
CDR3aa: CVSTSLAGGSLDYNEQFF
CDR3nt: TGTGTCAGCACCTCTCTAGCGGGGGGGTCCCTTGATTACAATGAGCAGTTCTTC

d_gene: TRBD1
j_gene: TRBJ1-5
v_gene: TRBV15
abundance: many
CDR3aa: CATSRDFRGVQHF
CDR3nt: TGTGCCACCAGCAGAGATTTCAGGGGGGTACAGCATTTT

d_gene: TRBD1
j_gene: TRBJ2-2
v_gene: TRBV7-6
abundance: many
CDR3aa: CASSSTGDRGVPGELFF
CDR3nt: TGTGCCAGCAGCTCTACCGGGGACAGGGGGGTTCCCGGGGAGCTGTTTTTT

d_gene: NA
j_gene: TRBJ1-1
v_gene: TRBV28
abundance: NA
CDR3aa: CASSLAPDQGAFF
CDR3nt: TGTGCCAGCAGTTTAGCTCCGGACCAGGGGGCTTTCTTT

d_gene: NA
j_gene: TRBJ1-1
v_gene: TRBV11-1
abundance: NA
CDR3aa: CASSLDLLAETEAFF
CDR3nt: TGTGCCAGCAGCTTAGACCTATTGGCAGAAACTGAAGCTTTCTTT

d_gene: NA
j_gene: TRBJ1-4
v_gene: TRBV4-2
abundance: NA
CDR3aa: CASRPTASTNEKLFF
CDR3nt: TGTGCCAGCAGACCGACAGCGTCAACTAATGAAAAACTGTTTTTT

d_gene: NA
j_gene: TRBJ1-2
v_gene: TRBV2
abundance: few
CDR3aa: CAIGGRGYTF
CDR3nt: TGTGCCATCGGGGGGCGAGGCTACACCTTC

d_gene: TRBD1
j_gene: TRBJ1-4
v_gene: TRBV6-8
abundance: NA
CDR3aa: CASSSPRTGGEKLFF
CDR3nt: TGTGCCAGCAGTTCCCCTCGGACAGGGGGTGAAAAACTGTTTTTT

d_gene: NA
j_gene: TRBJ1-1
v_gene: TRBV20-1
abundance: few
CDR3aa: CSATSEAFF
CDR3nt: TGCAGTGCTACATCTGAAGCTTTCTTT

d_gene: NA
j_gene: TRBJ1-1
v_gene: TRBV6-2/TRBV6-3
abundance: few
CDR3aa: CASSYSTGQGEAFF
CDR3nt: TGTGCCAGCAGTTACTCCACGGGGCAGGGTGAAGCTTTCTTT

d_gene: TRBD2
j_gene: TRBJ2-6
v_gene: TRBV7-8
abundance: NA
CDR3aa: CASSLARISGAQDGANVLTF
CDR3nt: TGTGCCAGCAGCTTAGCGCGAATTAGCGGGGCTCAAGATGGGGCCAACGTCCTGACTTTC

d_gene: NA
j_gene: TRBJ1-2
v_gene: TRBV24-1
abundance: few
CDR3aa: CATSETPISGYTF
CDR3nt: TGTGCCACCAGTGAGACCCCTATCAGTGGCTACACCTTC

d_gene: NA
j_gene: TRBJ2-2
v_gene: TRBV12-3/TRBV12-4
abundance: NA
CDR3aa: CASNWGGGTGELFF
CDR3nt: TGTGCCAGCAATTGGGGGGGCGGCACCGGGGAGCTGTTTTTT

d_gene: NA
j_gene: TRBJ2-6
v_gene: TRBV6-5
abundance: NA
CDR3aa: CASRPGNGANVLTF
CDR3nt: TGTGCCAGCAGGCCAGGGAATGGGGCCAACGTCCTGACTTTC